The present TCR beta chain was sequenced within a study of STAT3 mutations in large granular lymphocyte leukemia. Broader study findings: Persisting codominant clonotypes may have hidden a small pathogenic clone. All newly emerging clones after therapy were STAT3 wild type. In T-cell large granular lymphocyte leukemia, about half of patients showed multiple immunodominant subclonotypes.

A word on this clone: Its target is unknown.

Each sample's TCRbeta library yielded on average about 41,000 productive templates. Assay used: immunoSEQ multiplex PCR; TCRdb lists only in-frame clones, some missing. The sample lists some 30,000 clones; around 88% were seen once. Germline V gives CDR1 SGHRS, CDR2 YFSETQ. The CDR3 runs 15 residues. The V and J ends lost 4 bases and 3 bases respectively, with 15 bases between them. The material sequenced was peripheral blood mononuclear cells. The gene calls are TRBV5-1 and TRBJ2-3; tentatively, D is TRBD2 (6 bases). The receptor was isolated from a man aged 55 to 70 with T-cell large granular lymphocyte leukemia. Some clones in this sample may be carry-over from other donors' samples. The CDR3 protein is CASSPFDGGTDTQYF. CDR3 sequence (DNA): TGCGCCAGCAGCCCGTTCGACGGAGGGACAGATACGCAGTATTTT.